The 10 T cell receptor beta chains below come from one sample, sequenced in a study of blood T cell repertoires in COVID-19. Some clones are missing from TCRdb's copy, which holds only in-frame ones; the method was immunoSEQ multiplex PCR. The sample includes more than 95,000 clones, 85% to 90% of them seen just once. The sample was peripheral blood. The receptors shown here come from a human donor in a cohort sampled during active COVID-19.

The V gene is TRBV18, the J gene TRBJ2-5; 8 bases match TRBD1. The V gene end was trimmed by 6 bases and the J gene end by 3 bases; junction bases not matched to a gene: 6. The V gene's germline CDR1 is KGHSH and CDR2 LQKENI. The CDR3 extends over 14 amino acids. The CDR3 here is CASSLRQGKETQYF. The CDR3 DNA sequence: TGTGCCAGCTCTCTACGACAGGGGAAAGAGACCCAGTACTTC.

The chain joins TRBV20-1 to TRBJ2-1; TRBD1 aligns across 7 bases. Germline V gene lookup returns CDR1 DFQATT and CDR2 SNEGSKA (reference sequence). With 3 bases clipped from V and 1 base from J, the junction kept 9 bases outside the gene matches. The length of the CDR3 is 16 residues. The CDR3: CSASPLLTGSYNEQFF. The CDR3 coding sequence is TGCAGTGCTAGTCCTCTTCTGACAGGGTCCTACAATGAGCAGTTCTTC.

V and J are TRBV9 and TRBJ2-1; 8 nucleotides align to TRBD2. CDR1 SGDLS and CDR2 YYNGEE come from the germline V gene. The CDR3 consists of 17 residues. Trimming removed 3 bases from V and 1 base from J; junction bases left unmatched: 9. CDR3 nucleotides: TGTGCCAGCAGCGATACCTTAGCGGGGCGTTCCTACAATGAGCAGTTCTTC. It codes for CASSDTLAGRSYNEQFF.

The J gene is TRBJ2-3, the V gene TRBV28; maybe TRBD2 (6 bases). This CDR3 spans 16 amino acids. CDR1 is MDHEN and CDR2 is SYDVKM in the germline V gene. V lost 6 bases, J lost 6 bases, and 22 bases lay in between. The CDR3 coding sequence is TGTGCCAGCAGAACCACCGGGACCGCCGGGGGTGATACGCAGTATTTT. This translates into CASRTTGTAGGDTQYF.

CDR3 in DNA: TGTGCCAGCAGAGAGACAGGGTTTGAATGGCAGTACTTC. Its protein is CASRETGFEWQYF. V usage is TRBV6-5 and J usage is TRBJ2-7; TRBD1 aligns across 7 bases. J was trimmed by 9 bases and V by 6 bases; bases with no gene match: 11. Germline values: CDR1 MNHEY, CDR2 SVGAGI. The CDR3 totals 13 residues.

The chain is built from TRBV12-5 and TRBJ2-7, with 9 bases aligning to TRBD2. CDR1 LGHNT and CDR2 FRNRAP come from the germline V gene. V dropped 5 bases and J dropped 1; count of bases not matched to a gene: 3. The CDR3 has 14 amino acids. The CDR3 nucleotides are TGTGCTAGTGGTGTAGCGGGAGTTTCCTACGAGCAGTACTTC. It yields the protein CASGVAGVSYEQYF.

CDR3 bases: TGTGCCAGCAGCCAAGGGCGGCCTCGGGTCGAGCAGTACTTC. Its protein product is CASSQGRPRVEQYF. The chain has TRBV14 and TRBJ2-7; no clear D. This CDR3 comprises 14 residues. Germline CDR1 SGHDN, CDR2 FVKESK. With 1 base removed from V and 6 bases from J, the gap between germline ends came to 13 bases. The full variable domain, with the rest looked up from reference TRBV14 and TRBJ2-7, is EAGVTQFPSHSVIEKGQTVTLRCDPISGHDNLYWYRRVMGKEIKFLLHFVKESKQDESGMPNNRFLAERTGGTYSTLKVQPAELEDSGVYFCASSQGRPRVEQYFGPGTRLTVT.

The J gene is TRBJ2-7, the V gene TRBV7-2; the match to TRBD1 covers 9 bases. Germline CDR1 SGHTA, CDR2 FQGNSA. Trimming at V came to 4 bases and at J to 3 bases, leaving 10 bases not matched to a gene. The CDR3 covers 16 residues. The CDR3 coding sequence is TGTGCCAGCAGCTCGGATGGAGACAGGGGGATCTACGAGCAGTACTTC. This codes for CASSSDGDRGIYEQYF.

The genes are TRBV5-4 and TRBJ2-1; D tentatively fits TRBD1 or TRBD2 (5 bases each). Trimming left V 4 bases short and J 7 bases short, with 12 bases between. Germline V CDR1 and CDR2: SGHNT, YYREEE (reference sequence). The CDR3 sequence is 13 residues long. In DNA, the CDR3 is TGTGCCAGCAGCCTGGGGACGGGAAATGAGCAGTTCTTC. This translates into CASSLGTGNEQFF. Complete variable domain (other parts from reference TRBV5-4 and TRBJ2-1): ETGVTQSPTHLIKTRGQQVTLRCSSQSGHNTVSWYQQALGQGPQFIFQYYREEENGRGNFPPRFSGLQFPNYSSELNVNALELDDSALYLCASSLGTGNEQFFGPGTRLTVL.

This clone appeared a few times. In nucleotides, the CDR3 is TGTGCCAGCAGCGGGCAGGGTGCTGGAAACACCATATATTTT. This encodes CASSGQGAGNTIYF. The J gene is TRBJ1-3, the V gene TRBV9; the D gene is possibly TRBD1 (5 bases). Germline CDR1 is SGDLS and CDR2 is YYNGEE. V was clipped by 3 bases and J by 2 bases, with 9 bases between them. The CDR3 is 14 amino acids.